This T cell receptor beta chain comes out of a study of Ad26.COV2.S vaccination and SARS-CoV-2 variants (TCRdb year 2021). Background for the entire study: Sequencing of the TCRbeta repertoire served to evaluate the specificity and breadth of SARS-CoV-2-reactive T cell receptors following Ad26.COV2.S vaccination. The TCR-sequenced set comprised approximately 32 samples: approximately 19 Ad26.COV2.S vaccine recipients, 5 placebo recipients and 8 SARS-CoV-2 convalescent individuals. What the authors observed across the whole study: It was noted by the authors that total T cell responses may have been underestimated by the TCR breadth and depth analyses. Compared with placebo recipients, Ad26.COV2.S recipients showed higher spike-specific TCR breadth (P = 0.0014). Non-spike TCR breadth was comparable between vaccine and placebo recipients, consistent with the vaccine containing only spike. Substantial breadth of spike-specific CD8+ and CD4+ T cell responses was reported after vaccination.

The CDR3 numbers 15 residues from cysteine through phenylalanine. Solely the CDR3 DNA is kept, with 45 bases framed from the first base. The germline V gene (reference sequence) yields MNHEY for CDR1 and SMNVEV for CDR2. At the junction V is shortened by 6 bases and J by 2 bases, with 11 bases in between. Remarks on this clone: Its antigen has not been determined. No much larger clonotype is one base removed from it; base qualities were not supplied.

The time point label on this specimen signifies: individuals recovered from natural SARS-CoV-2 infection. The immunoSEQ Assay was the method used to sequence TCRbeta CDR3 regions. After extraction, genomic DNA underwent amplification by bias-controlled multiplex PCR, followed by high-throughput sequencing. As for the authors' bioinformatics: To quantify the absolute abundance of every unique TCRbeta CDR3 region, sequences were collapsed and filtered. T cell fraction was estimated by normalization of TCRbeta template counts to usable DNA, with usable DNA being measured through amplification of reference genes present in all nucleated cells. Repertoire TCRs were annotated as SARS-CoV-2-specific by exact matching of V gene, CDR3 amino acid sequence and J gene to a known reactive TCR set. The reference SARS-CoV-2 TCR set came from MIRA and was filtered for enrichment in COVID-19-positive ImmuneCODE repertoires, removing public or cross-reactive TCRs. Based on the MIRA antigens, annotated TCRs were further analysed at the level of specific ORF or position within ORF. Breadth was defined as annotated unique rearrangements over total unique productive rearrangements; depth was the summed frequency of those rearrangements. Two-sided Wilcoxon rank-sum tests were applied when comparing TCR breadth between groups. Drawn from immuneACCESS, this table holds only the in-frame rearrangements with V and J called that TCRdb kept. Clones are partly lost; checked studies trace under half to an unresolved V gene and leave the rest unexplained. V and J calls and clone size follow that table, whereas D and trimming were derived from the DNA. The sample table holds under 150,000 clones, of which roughly 85% were seen once. The leading ten clones occupy 4.5% to 6% of the sample.

The sample here was peripheral blood, taken after recovery from COVID-19. This sequence uses TRBV27 and TRBJ1-6, with no confident D gene call. This sequence originates from a human donor who had recovered from COVID-19. The encoded CDR3 is CASRRSSTYNSPLHF. In nucleotides, the sequence is TGTGCCAGCAGAAGAAGTAGTACCTATAATTCACCCCTCCACTTT.